This T cell receptor beta chain was captured in a study of beta chain features in type 1 diabetes. Every isolated RNA sample was fully reverse transcribed, so sequencing captured expressed TCRB transcripts. Reads from naive, central memory and regulatory T cell samples averaged about 3.57 million. The method was immunoSEQ multiplex PCR; TCRdb's version includes in-frame clones alone and lacks a portion of them. The repertoire has some 350,000 clones, 9.5% to 10% of them found once; the top ten carry approximately 0.6%. Whole-study results and caveats: Within each of all four CD4+ subsets, Type 1 diabetes patients had TCRB CDR3s that were moderately but significantly shorter. The naive, central memory and Treg TCRB repertoires showed an apparent similarity that was greater among patients than among healthy donors. Sequencing the cDNA could make cells with high TCR expression show up more than they should.

This clone appeared a few times. Its antigen remains unknown. This CDR3 comprises 14 residues. Germline CDR1 and CDR2: LGHNA and YSLEER. V lost 1 base, J lost 4 bases, and 10 bases lay in between. Specimen: central memory CD4+ T cells from blood. The genes are TRBV4-3 and TRBJ1-2, with a weak D call TRBD1 (6 bases). The clonotype originates from a man aged 25-45 years with type 1 diabetes. CDR3 in amino acids: CASSQVQGSYGYTF. CDR3 in DNA: TGCGCCAGCAGCCAAGTACAGGGTAGCTATGGCTACACCTTC.